A selection of T cell receptor beta chains follows, all from one sample in a study of shared clonotypes between healthy human individuals. Data came from immunoSEQ multiplex PCR; TCRdb stores just in-frame clones and leaves some out. The data show 2 million to 2.5 million clones, with more than 90% seen just once and roughly 0.13% held by the top ten. The sequenced sample was naive CD4+ T cells sorted from blood. Every receptor here comes from a man between 18 and 35 years old in good health. Both conserved end residues are part of each CDR3. D genes are given only for firm matches. Clone size appears in some rows only: once, few, many, or a class for an expanded clone.

V	length	size	J	D	CDR3	DNA
TRBV11-1	15	-	TRBJ2-1	TRBD1	CASSSRDRGQDEQFF	TGTGCCAGCAGCTCCCGGGACAGGGGGCAGGATGAGCAGTTCTTC
TRBV7-2	16	once	TRBJ1-1	TRBD1	CASSLGTVLVNTEAFF	TGTGCCAGCAGCCTCGGGACAGTCTTAGTGAACACTGAAGCTTTCTTT
TRBV2	15	-	TRBJ2-5	TRBD2	CASSDSGGPQETQYF	TGTGCCAGCAGTGACAGCGGGGGGCCCCAAGAGACCCAGTACTTC
TRBV9	14	-	TRBJ1-2	-	CASSLSRSQGGYTF	TGTGCCAGCAGCCTTAGTAGATCACAGGGCGGCTACACCTTC
TRBV18	16	-	TRBJ2-1	TRBD2	CASSPPTGGGLNEQFF	TGTGCCAGCTCACCACCCACGGGCGGGGGATTGAATGAGCAGTTCTTC
TRBV5-6	14	-	TRBJ1-1	TRBD1	CASSTGTARIEAFF	TGTGCCAGCAGTACCGGGACAGCCAGAATTGAAGCTTTCTTT
TRBV6-1	15	-	TRBJ2-7	-	CASTTGGQKDYEQYF	TGTGCCAGCACTACAGGTGGACAGAAAGACTACGAGCAGTACTTC
TRBV10-1	15	once	TRBJ1-1	-	CASSGTGTANTEAFF	TGCGCCAGCAGTGGAACCGGGACGGCGAACACTGAAGCTTTCTTT
TRBV4-1	16	-	TRBJ1-2	-	CASSQRSRGLDYGYTF	TGCGCCAGCAGCCAAAGAAGCCGGGGGTTGGACTATGGCTACACCTTC
TRBV2	13	-	TRBJ2-7	-	CANKGLREGEPHF	TGTGCCAATAAGGGACTTAGAGAAGGGGAGCCCCACTTC
TRBV11-2	14	-	TRBJ2-5	TRBD2	CASSLTSGRETQYF	TGTGCCAGCAGCCTGACTAGCGGGAGGGAGACCCAGTACTTC
TRBV29-1	14	-	TRBJ2-3	TRBD2	CSVGGSGGAYTQYF	TGCAGCGTTGGTGGGAGCGGGGGGGCATATACGCAGTATTTT
TRBV2	14	once	TRBJ2-1	-	CASSEDPGYNEQFF	TGTGCCAGCAGTGAAGATCCCGGCTACAATGAGCAGTTCTTC
TRBV10-3	13	-	TRBJ1-1	-	CAISVARNTEAFF	TGTGCCATCAGTGTGGCCAGGAACACTGAAGCTTTCTTT
TRBV18	16	-	TRBJ1-5	-	CASSPGLGEIDQPQHF	TGTGCCAGCTCACCCGGCTTAGGGGAAATAGATCAGCCCCAGCATTTT
TRBV2	14	-	TRBJ2-5	-	CASSDWGSQETQYF	TGTGCCAGCAGTGATTGGGGATCTCAAGAGACCCAGTACTTC
TRBV30	15	-	TRBJ2-1	-	CAWSKDGGTYNEQFF	TGTGCCTGGAGTAAGGACGGCGGGACATACAATGAGCAGTTCTTC
TRBV15	12	-	TRBJ1-2	-	CATSRGAGGYTF	TGTGCCACCAGCAGGGGGGCTGGAGGCTACACCTTC
TRBV11-1	12	-	TRBJ2-3	-	CASSPRDYTQYF	TGTGCCAGCAGTCCTAGGGACTATACGCAGTATTTT
TRBV28	15	-	TRBJ1-5	TRBD1	CASSLDRVLGQPQHF	TGTGCCAGCAGTTTAGACAGGGTTTTGGGGCAGCCCCAGCATTTT
TRBV27	16	-	TRBJ1-1	TRBD1	CASSLTTGTGAAQAFF	TGTGCCAGCAGTTTAACTACGGGGACAGGGGCCGCCCAAGCTTTCTTT
TRBV5-1	14	-	TRBJ1-2	-	CASSLEGAQYGYTF	TGCGCCAGCAGCTTGGAAGGGGCACAGTATGGCTACACCTTC
TRBV29-1	13	-	TRBJ1-1	-	CSVEAPLNTEAFF	TGCAGCGTTGAAGCCCCACTGAACACTGAAGCTTTCTTT
TRBV28	11	-	TRBJ1-5	-	CASRSLSPQHF	TGTGCCAGCAGGAGCCTTTCGCCCCAGCATTTT
TRBV28	14	-	TRBJ1-4	-	CASSLGGLGEKLFF	TGTGCCAGCAGTTTGGGCGGGTTAGGTGAAAAACTGTTTTTT
TRBV4-3	15	-	TRBJ1-4	-	CASSQAGATNEKLFF	TGCGCCAGCAGCCAAGCTGGTGCAACTAATGAAAAACTGTTTTTT
TRBV28	16	-	TRBJ2-3	TRBD2	CASSSPAGGLADTQYF	TGTGCCAGCAGTTCTCCTGCGGGGGGGCTTGCAGATACGCAGTATTTT
TRBV6-6	14	-	TRBJ2-2	-	CASWNGANTGELFF	TGTGCCAGCTGGAACGGAGCGAACACCGGGGAGCTGTTTTTT
TRBV11-2	13	-	TRBJ1-1	-	CASSWVGGTEAFF	TGTGCCAGCAGTTGGGTGGGTGGGACTGAAGCTTTCTTT
TRBV27	13	-	TRBJ1-5	-	CASRRGGNQPQHF	TGTGCCAGCCGCCGCGGGGGCAATCAGCCCCAGCATTTT
TRBV4-1	14	-	TRBJ2-7	-	CASSRGAKSYEQYF	TGCGCCAGCAGCCGGGGGGCCAAATCCTACGAGCAGTACTTC
TRBV30	15	-	TRBJ1-4	TRBD1	CALQETGKPNEKLFF	TGTGCCTTGCAAGAGACAGGGAAACCTAATGAAAAACTGTTTTTT
TRBV7-2	16	-	TRBJ1-2	TRBD1	CASSQGVAGWVYGYTF	TGTGCCAGCAGCCAGGGGGTGGCAGGGTGGGTCTATGGCTACACCTTC
TRBV7-2	16	-	TRBJ2-7	TRBD2	CASSPPGALAGYEQYF	TGTGCCAGCAGCCCACCCGGCGCACTAGCGGGGTACGAGCAGTACTTC
TRBV30	13	-	TRBJ2-5	-	CASADSYLGYQYF	TGTGCCTCCGCCGACAGCTACCTGGGATACCAGTACTTC
TRBV9	15	once	TRBJ2-6	-	CASSVEGVGANVLTF	TGTGCCAGCAGCGTAGAAGGGGTAGGGGCCAACGTCCTGACTTTC
TRBV10-2	14	-	TRBJ2-1	TRBD2	CASKSGRINNEQFF	TGCGCCAGCAAAAGCGGGAGGATCAACAATGAGCAGTTCTTC
TRBV5-1	13	-	TRBJ2-7	-	CASSLGSPYEQYF	TGCGCCAGCAGCTTGGGATCCCCCTACGAGCAGTACTTC
TRBV10-3	14	-	TRBJ1-6	-	CAISESGRNSPLHF	TGTGCCATCAGTGAGTCAGGACGGAATTCACCCCTCCACTTT
TRBV18	12	-	TRBJ1-2	-	CASSREGDGYTF	TGTGCCAGCTCCAGAGAGGGGGACGGCTACACCTTC
TRBV5-4	13	-	TRBJ2-5	TRBD1	CASSIQGMETQYF	TGTGCCAGCTCGATACAGGGGATGGAGACCCAGTACTTC
TRBV19	15	-	TRBJ2-4	-	CASSIQGVAKNIQYF	TGTGCCAGTAGTATACAAGGAGTAGCCAAAAACATTCAGTACTTC
TRBV6-5	15	-	TRBJ2-3	-	CASRSEGGLTDTQYF	TGTGCCAGCAGATCTGAAGGGGGACTTACAGATACGCAGTATTTT
TRBV29-1	13	-	TRBJ1-2	-	CSVGNSASYGYTF	TGCAGCGTTGGGAACAGCGCTTCCTATGGCTACACCTTC
TRBV2	15	-	TRBJ2-5	TRBD1	CASTLALRTGETQYF	TGTGCCAGCACTCTAGCCCTACGGACAGGGGAGACCCAGTACTTC
TRBV6-5	15	-	TRBJ2-7	TRBD2	CASTQEEGGRGEQYF	TGTGCCAGCACACAAGAGGAGGGCGGGAGAGGTGAGCAGTACTTC
TRBV10-1	14	-	TRBJ2-3	-	CASSERRVTDTQYF	TGCGCCAGCAGTGAACGGAGGGTAACAGATACGCAGTATTTT
TRBV9	13	-	TRBJ1-5	-	CASSPDSNQPQHF	TGTGCCAGCAGCCCCGATAGCAATCAGCCCCAGCATTTT
TRBV30	12	-	TRBJ1-5	-	CAWSDRNQPQHF	TGTGCCTGGAGTGATCGCAATCAGCCCCAGCATTTT
TRBV11-3	14	-	TRBJ2-5	-	CASSGPGARETQYF	TGTGCCAGCAGCGGTCCCGGGGCGCGGGAGACCCAGTACTTC
TRBV19	14	-	TRBJ1-2	-	CASSIPSDSYGYTF	TGTGCCAGTAGTATTCCCTCGGACAGCTATGGCTACACCTTC
TRBV11-2	15	-	TRBJ1-2	-	CASSALTTVNYGYTF	TGTGCCAGCAGCGCATTAACGACAGTTAACTATGGCTACACCTTC
TRBV7-7	15	-	TRBJ2-1	TRBD2	CASSFGTSLSNEQFF	TGTGCTAGCAGCTTCGGGACTAGCTTAAGCAATGAGCAGTTCTTC
TRBV9	18	-	TRBJ2-6	TRBD1	CASSVDRGRVPGANVLTF	TGTGCCAGCAGCGTAGACAGGGGGCGCGTACCTGGGGCCAACGTCCTGACTTTC
TRBV7-2	15	once	TRBJ2-1	TRBD2	CASSASSGNYNEQFF	TGTGCCAGCAGCGCATCTAGCGGGAACTACAATGAGCAGTTCTTC
TRBV6-5	14	-	TRBJ1-2	-	CASSYSVANYGYTF	TGTGCCAGCAGTTACTCAGTAGCTAACTATGGCTACACCTTC
TRBV10-1	15	-	TRBJ2-1	TRBD2	CASSVTSGGSNEQFF	TGCGCCAGCAGCGTGACTAGCGGGGGGTCGAATGAGCAGTTCTTC